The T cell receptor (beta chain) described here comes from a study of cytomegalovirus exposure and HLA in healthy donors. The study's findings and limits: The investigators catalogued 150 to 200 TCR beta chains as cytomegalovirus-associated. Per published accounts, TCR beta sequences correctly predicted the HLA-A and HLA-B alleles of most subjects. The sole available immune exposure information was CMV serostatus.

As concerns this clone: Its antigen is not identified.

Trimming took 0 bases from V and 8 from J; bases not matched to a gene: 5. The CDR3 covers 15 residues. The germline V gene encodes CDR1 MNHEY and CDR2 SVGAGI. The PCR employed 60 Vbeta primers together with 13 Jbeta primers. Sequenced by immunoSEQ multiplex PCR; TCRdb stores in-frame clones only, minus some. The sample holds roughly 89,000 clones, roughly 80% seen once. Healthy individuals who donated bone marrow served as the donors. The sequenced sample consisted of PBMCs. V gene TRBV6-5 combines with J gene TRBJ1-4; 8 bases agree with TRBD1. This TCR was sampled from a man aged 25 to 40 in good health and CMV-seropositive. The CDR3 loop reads CASSYSQGADEKLFF. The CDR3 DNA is TGTGCCAGCAGTTACTCTCAGGGGGCCGACGAAAAACTGTTTTTT.